The 21 T cell receptor beta chains below all came from one sample that was sequenced in a study of blood T cells in healthy people across ages. Sample-barcoded 5' priming and a J-beta primer mix drove a second PCR of roughly 7 to 11 cycles. One entry per CDR3 protein, called by TCRdb with MiXCR from the 5' RACE reads. The table lists approximately 800,000 distinct CDR3 sequences, approximately 59% of them singletons. The source material was blood. These TCRs come from a man between 25 and 39 years old in good health.

CDR3 amino acids: CASSYLSGGSYEQYF. The CDR3 bases are TGTGCCAGCAGTTACCTGAGCGGGGGGTCCTACGAGCAGTACTTC. V is TRBV6-5 and J is TRBJ2-5, with 9 bases identical to TRBD2. The last part of the DNA fits TRBJ2-7 better; the J call may be wrong. The CDR3 sequence is 15 residues long. CDR1 MNHEY and CDR2 SVGAGI come from the germline V gene.

The chain has TRBV2 and TRBJ1-2; D gene unclear. Looked up from germline, CDR1 is SNHLY and CDR2 is FYNNEI. CDR3 length: 14 amino acids. V was trimmed by 6 bases and J by 4 bases, leaving 15 bases between them. The DNA of the CDR3 is TGTGCCAGCAGGGCGGACGGCGGAACCTATGGCTACACCTTC. Translated, it gives CASRADGGTYGYTF.

This clonotype occurred once. At one of its ends the junction is not consistent with the germline gene, which may arise from a read error. The genes are TRBV12-3 or TRBV12-4 and TRBJ1-2, with D hard to call. The CDR3 consists of 14 residues. In nucleotides, the CDR3 is TGTGCCAGCAGTTTAGCCCCTCGGAACTACGGCTACACCTTC. Translation: CASSLAPRNYGYTF.

The chain employs TRBV12-3 or TRBV12-4 and TRBJ2-1, with 9 nucleotides matching TRBD1. This CDR3 has 14 residues. Trimming took 2 bases from V and 9 from J; bases not matched to a gene: 5. The DNA for the CDR3 is TGTGCCAGCAGTTTAATTGCGGACAGGGGTGAGCAGTTCTTC. This sequence encodes CASSLIADRGEQFF.

In its sample, this clonotype was seen a few times. The chain recombines TRBV10-3 with TRBJ2-7; TRBD2 aligns across 7 bases. The CDR3 length is 13 residues. The V and J ends lost 4 bases and 5 bases, in that order; junction bases with no gene match: 5. The germline CDR1 and CDR2 sequences are ENHRY and SYGVKD. This CDR3 reads CAISVTSTDEQYF. CDR3 sequence (DNA): TGTGCCATCAGTGTGACTAGCACTGACGAGCAGTACTTC.

This clonotype was seen only a few times. The chain is built from TRBV9 and TRBJ2-5; possibly TRBD2 for D (6 bases). CDR3 size: 18 residues. The V and J ends lost 0 bases and 4 bases respectively, with 22 bases between them. CDR1 is SGDLS, CDR2 YYNGEE, per germline. The CDR3 nucleotides are TGTGCCAGCAGCGTAGCCAACCTCGGAGGGGCTAGCATAGAGACCCAGTACTTC. Protein: CASSVANLGGASIETQYF.

This clonotype has a handful of counts. The chain recombines TRBV5-1 with TRBJ2-5, with D unresolved. The germline CDR1 and CDR2 sequences are SGHRS and YFSETQ. V shed 4 bases and J shed 0 bases, with 7 bases lying between them. The CDR3 runs 13 residues. CDR3 sequence reads: CASSKLDQETQYF. The CDR3 bases are TGCGCCAGCAGCAAACTTGACCAAGAGACCCAGTACTTC.

The V and J genes are TRBV28 and TRBJ2-4; possibly TRBD2 for D (5 bases). The DNA end lines up better with TRBJ2-7; the J call may be wrong. Germline V lookup: CDR1 MDHEN, CDR2 SYDVKM. This CDR3 comprises 15 residues. CDR3 bases: TGTGCCAGCAGTCCTATACCGGACTTAGCAGACGAGCAGTACTTC. Translating it yields CASSPIPDLADEQYF.

This clonotype was recorded a few times. The rearrangement uses TRBV3-1 and TRBJ2-3, with D perhaps given as TRBD1 or TRBD2 (5 bases each). Trimming shortened V by 0 bases and J by 4 bases, and 17 bases separated the two germline ends. The CDR3 contains 17 residues. Germline V gives CDR1 LGHDT, CDR2 YNNKEL (reference sequence). CDR3 region: CASSQETQAVGADTQYF. CDR3 DNA sequence: TGTGCCAGCAGCCAAGAAACCCAGGCGGTGGGGGCAGATACGCAGTATTTT.

This clonotype came up once. The gene calls are TRBV4-2 and TRBJ1-4; TRBD1 might be the D (5 bases). From germline, CDR1 is LGHNA and CDR2 YNFKEQ. CDR3 length: 16 residues. V was cut by 1 base and J by 5 bases, with 14 bases left in between. CDR3 region: CASSQVEVGANEKLFF. DNA for the CDR3: TGTGCCAGCAGCCAAGTCGAAGTCGGGGCGAATGAAAAACTGTTTTTT.

The V call is TRBV5-1, the J call TRBJ2-3, with D hard to call. Germline V gene sequence: CDR1 SGHRS, CDR2 YFSETQ. With 0 bases removed from V and 2 bases from J, the gap between germline ends came to 10 bases. CDR3 length: 15 amino acids. The CDR3 protein is CASSLEGRDTDTQYF. The CDR3 coding sequence is TGCGCCAGCAGCTTGGAAGGGCGCGACACAGATACGCAGTATTTT.

The chain couples TRBV20-1 to TRBJ2-6; D unresolved. This CDR3 is built from 18 residues. The V end lost 6 bases, the J end lost 6 bases, and 27 bases lay between the germline ends. The germline V gene has CDR1 DFQATT and CDR2 SNEGSKA (reference sequence). The CDR3 DNA reads TGCAGTGCCCCCCAGGACGGGTACCTCTCCTTCAAGGCCAACGTCCTGACTTTC. Its protein is CSAPQDGYLSFKANVLTF.

CDR3 in DNA: TGTGCCAGCAGCCCCCCCCAAGGCTACGAGCAGTACTTC. Protein product: CASSPPQGYEQYF. This chain links TRBV7-2 with TRBJ2-5; D is ambiguous. The DNA end is more similar to TRBJ2-7, so the J call may be wrong. The CDR3 covers 13 residues. From germline, CDR1 is SGHTA and CDR2 FQGNSA.

J is TRBJ1-4 and V is TRBV2; D not certain. CDR1 SNHLY and CDR2 FYNNEI come from the germline V gene. The CDR3 length is 15 residues. The V and J ends lost 4 bases and 5 bases respectively, with 14 bases between them. Written as DNA, the CDR3 is TGTGCCAGCAGTGCATACCCGGGCCAAAATGAAAAACTGTTTTTT. Its protein product is CASSAYPGQNEKLFF. Full variable domain (remainder filled in from reference TRBV2 and TRBJ1-4): EPEVTQTPSHQVTQMGQEVILRCVPISNHLYFYWYRQILGQKVEFLVSFYNNEISEKSEIFDDQFSVERPDGSNFTLKIRSTKLEDSAMYFCASSAYPGQNEKLFFGSGTQLSVL.

The rearrangement uses TRBV9 and TRBJ1-5; possible D gene TRBD1, 6 bases. The CDR3 contains 16 residues. The germline V and J ends were trimmed by 5 bases and 6 bases, with 21 bases remaining between them. CDR1 and CDR2 from the germline V gene are SGDLS and YYNGEE. The CDR3 bases are TGTGCCAGCAGACTACAGACAGGTCTTTGTGGTCAGCCCCAGCATTTT. This translates into CASRLQTGLCGQPQHF.

The V call is TRBV29-1, the J call TRBJ2-1; perhaps TRBD2 as D (7 bases). Between the trimmed V and J ends, which lost 2 bases and 5 bases, there was a span of 19 bases. The CDR3 runs 16 residues. Germline CDR1 is SQVTM and CDR2 is ANQGSEA. The CDR3 sequence is CSVERVGRGLHNEQFF. CDR3 nucleotides: TGCAGCGTTGAAAGGGTTGGGCGGGGGCTCCACAATGAGCAGTTCTTC.

This clonotype occurred a few times. V gene TRBV27 combines with J gene TRBJ2-7; 8 nucleotides agree with TRBD1. Germline-derived CDR1 and CDR2 are MNHEY and SMNVEV (reference sequence). After removal of 5 bases from V and 2 bases from J, the junction contained 8 bases not matched to a gene. The CDR3 spans 15 residues. The CDR3 region is CASSPGTGPTYEQYF. For the CDR3, the DNA is TGTGCCAGCAGTCCAGGGACAGGTCCTACCTACGAGCAGTACTTC.

The chain links TRBV7-2 to TRBJ2-1, with 7 bases matching TRBD1. V was clipped by 1 base and J by 7 bases; unmatched bases: 4. The CDR3 covers 14 residues. Germline V lookup: CDR1 SGHTA, CDR2 FQGNSA. This CDR3 is CASSLEQGFNEQFF. CDR3 DNA: TGTGCCAGCAGCTTAGAACAGGGGTTTAATGAGCAGTTCTTC.

The rearrangement joins TRBV20-1 to TRBJ1-6; tentatively, D is TRBD1 (6 bases). Germline CDR1 DFQATT, CDR2 SNEGSKA (reference sequence). The CDR3 spans 17 residues. Trimming left V 0 bases short and J 0 bases short, with 12 bases between. The chain's CDR3 is CSARDQGTGSYNSPLHF. In DNA form, the CDR3 reads TGCAGTGCTAGAGATCAGGGGACGGGCTCCTATAATTCACCCCTCCACTTT.

The rearrangement links TRBV7-3 to TRBJ2-1; 11 nucleotides align to TRBD1. The length of the CDR3 is 17 residues. J gave up 7 bases and V 5 bases, and 13 bases lay outside the gene matches. Germline-derived CDR1 and CDR2 are SGHTA and FQGTGA. This CDR3 reads CASSDNPGQGVRNEQFF. For the CDR3, the DNA is TGTGCCAGCAGCGATAACCCGGGACAGGGGGTACGGAATGAGCAGTTCTTC. The variable domain in full, completed from reference TRBV7-3 and TRBJ2-1, reads GAGVSQTPSNKVTEKGKYVELRCDPISGHTALYWYRQSLGQGPEFLIYFQGTGAADDSGLPNDRFFAVRPEGSVSTLKIQRTERGDSAVYLCASSDNPGQGVRNEQFFGPGTRLTVL.

This clonotype was counted a few times. The chain employs TRBV7-3 and TRBJ1-6; 7 positions agree with TRBD1. The CDR3 runs 15 residues. V gave up 8 bases and J gave up 7 bases; unmatched junction bases: 11. Germline assignment: CDR1 SGHTA and CDR2 FQGTGA. The CDR3 nucleotides are TGTGCCAGCCGCACAGGGGCCCAACCAAATTCACCCCTCCACTTT. Translated, it gives CASRTGAQPNSPLHF. Complete variable domain (other parts from reference TRBV7-3 and TRBJ1-6): GAGVSQTPSNKVTEKGKYVELRCDPISGHTALYWYRQSLGQGPEFLIYFQGTGAADDSGLPNDRFFAVRPEGSVSTLKIQRTERGDSAVYLCASRTGAQPNSPLHFGNGTRLTVT.